This TCR beta chain is drawn from a study of cytomegalovirus exposure and HLA in healthy donors. 60 Vbeta and 13 Jbeta primers were used in PCR. This table comes from immunoSEQ multiplex PCR, and its TCRdb copy is limited to in-frame clones, with some not included. Here the sample spans around 110,000 clones, about four fifths being singletons. Germline V CDR1 and CDR2: MDHEN, SYDVKM. Trimming pared 8 bases from V and 2 bases from J, leaving 19 bases between. The CDR3 is made up of 15 amino acids. This TCR derives from a woman aged 18-29 years in good health and CMV-seronegative. V usage is TRBV28 and J usage is TRBJ2-7; D remains ambiguous. Sequencing was done on a sample of PBMCs. CDR3 sequence (DNA): TGTGCCAGCGGGCCACCCGTATCCAGACCCTACGAGCAGTACTTC. This gives the protein CASGPPVSRPYEQYF. The whole variable domain, remainder taken from reference TRBV28 and TRBJ2-7, is DVKVTQSSRYLVKRTGEKVFLECVQDMDHENMFWYRQDPGLGLRLIYFSYDVKMKEKGDIPEGYSVSREKKERFSLILESASTNQTSMYLCASGPPVSRPYEQYFGPGTRLTVT.